Listed below are T cell receptor beta chains from one sample, sequenced in a study of cytomegalovirus exposure and HLA in healthy donors. Sequencing used immunoSEQ multiplex PCR; TCRdb keeps in-frame clones, though not all of them. The sample shows 120,000 or so clones, around four fifths of them seen only once. The specimen sequenced was PBMCs. Receptor source: a man in his fifties or sixties in good health and CMV-seropositive. CDR3s include the opening cysteine and the closing phenylalanine or tryptophan. Fields, in order: clone size, V gene, CDR3 protein. Clone size is given for some rows only: seen once, a few or many times, or a class if the clone is expanded.

size: .; V: TRBV7-9; CDR3: CASKTGQETQYF
size: .; V: TRBV4-1; CDR3: CASSQESLPGETQYF
size: once; V: TRBV15; CDR3: CATSRDRPENEQFF
size: .; V: TRBV27; CDR3: CASSRTGTISYEQYF
size: .; V: TRBV5-1; CDR3: CASSLWGGANTGELFF
size: .; V: TRBV29-1; CDR3: CSGQSSGNTIYF
size: .; V: TRBV18; CDR3: CASSPPTVSNEKLFF
size: few; V: TRBV27; CDR3: CASSFRTGAGELFF
size: .; V: TRBV5-4; CDR3: CASSSSLYGYTF
size: .; V: TRBV7-2; CDR3: CASLNAMGSSYNSPLHF